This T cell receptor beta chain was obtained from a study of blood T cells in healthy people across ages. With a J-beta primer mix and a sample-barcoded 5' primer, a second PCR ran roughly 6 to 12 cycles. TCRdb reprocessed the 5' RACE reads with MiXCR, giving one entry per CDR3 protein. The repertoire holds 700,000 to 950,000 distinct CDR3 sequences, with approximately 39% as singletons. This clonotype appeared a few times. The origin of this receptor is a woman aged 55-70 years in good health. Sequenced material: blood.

The CDR3 here is CASSSQPGTGGDTQYF. The CDR3 bases are TGTGCCAGCAGCTCTCAACCAGGGACAGGGGGCGATACGCAGTATTTT. V gene TRBV7-9 combines with J gene TRBJ2-3; TRBD1 aligns across 12 bases. J gave up 6 bases and V 4 bases, and 8 bases lay outside the gene matches. Per the germline V gene, CDR1 is SEHNR and CDR2 is FQNEAQ (reference sequence). The CDR3 is made up of 16 amino acids.